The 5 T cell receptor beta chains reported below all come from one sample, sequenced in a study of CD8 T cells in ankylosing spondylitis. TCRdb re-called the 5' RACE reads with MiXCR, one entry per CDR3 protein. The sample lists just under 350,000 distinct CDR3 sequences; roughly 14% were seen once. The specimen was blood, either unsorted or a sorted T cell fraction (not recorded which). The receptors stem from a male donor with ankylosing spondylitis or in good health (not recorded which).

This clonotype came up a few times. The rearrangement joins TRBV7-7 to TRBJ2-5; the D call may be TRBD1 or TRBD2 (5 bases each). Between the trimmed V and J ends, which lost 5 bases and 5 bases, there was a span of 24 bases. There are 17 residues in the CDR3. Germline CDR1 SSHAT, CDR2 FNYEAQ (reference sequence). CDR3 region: CASSERSGLSGRETQYF. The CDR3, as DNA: TGTGCCAGCAGCGAGAGATCGGGCCTTTCGGGGCGGGAGACCCAGTACTTC.

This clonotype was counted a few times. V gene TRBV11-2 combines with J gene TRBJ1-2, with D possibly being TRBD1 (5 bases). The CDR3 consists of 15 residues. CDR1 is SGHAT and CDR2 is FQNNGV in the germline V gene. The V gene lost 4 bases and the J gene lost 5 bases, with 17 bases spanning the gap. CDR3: CASSSITQGGYGYTF. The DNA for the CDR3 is TGTGCCAGCAGCTCGATCACCCAGGGAGGGTATGGCTACACCTTC. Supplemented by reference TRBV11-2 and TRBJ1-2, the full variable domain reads EAGVAQSPRYKIIEKRQSVAFWCNPISGHATLYWYQQILGQGPKLLIQFQNNGVVDDSQLPKDRFSAERLKGVDSTLKIQPAKLEDSAVYLCASSSITQGGYGYTFGSGTRLTVV.

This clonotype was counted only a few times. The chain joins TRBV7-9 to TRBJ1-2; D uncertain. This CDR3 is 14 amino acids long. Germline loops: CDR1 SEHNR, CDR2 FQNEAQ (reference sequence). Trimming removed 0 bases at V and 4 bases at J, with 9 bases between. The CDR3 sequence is CASSLAGWLYGYTF. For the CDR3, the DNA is TGTGCCAGCAGCTTAGCAGGCTGGCTCTATGGCTACACCTTC.

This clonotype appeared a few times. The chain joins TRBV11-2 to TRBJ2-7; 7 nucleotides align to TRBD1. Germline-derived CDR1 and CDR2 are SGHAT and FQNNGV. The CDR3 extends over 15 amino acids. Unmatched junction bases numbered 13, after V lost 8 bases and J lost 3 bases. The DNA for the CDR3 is TGTGCCAGCGGTACCGACTACAGGGGTAACTACGAGCAGTACTTC. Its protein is CASGTDYRGNYEQYF.

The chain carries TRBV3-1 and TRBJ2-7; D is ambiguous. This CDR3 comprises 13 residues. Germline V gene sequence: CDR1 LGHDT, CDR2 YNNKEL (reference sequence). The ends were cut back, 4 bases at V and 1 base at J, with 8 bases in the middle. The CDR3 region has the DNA TGTGCCAGCAGCCCCCGGTTTTCCTACGAGCAGTACTTC. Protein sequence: CASSPRFSYEQYF.